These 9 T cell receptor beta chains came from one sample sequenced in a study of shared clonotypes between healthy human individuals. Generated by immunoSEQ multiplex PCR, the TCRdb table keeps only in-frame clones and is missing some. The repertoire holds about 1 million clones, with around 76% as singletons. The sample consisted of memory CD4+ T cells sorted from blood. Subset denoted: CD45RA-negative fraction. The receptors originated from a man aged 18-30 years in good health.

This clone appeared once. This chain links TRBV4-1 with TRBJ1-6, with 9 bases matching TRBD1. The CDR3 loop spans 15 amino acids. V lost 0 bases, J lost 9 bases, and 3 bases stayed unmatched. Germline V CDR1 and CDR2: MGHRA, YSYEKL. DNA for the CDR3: TGCGCCAGCAGCCAAGAGGGACAGGGTCTTTCACCCCTCCACTTT. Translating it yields CASSQEGQGLSPLHF.

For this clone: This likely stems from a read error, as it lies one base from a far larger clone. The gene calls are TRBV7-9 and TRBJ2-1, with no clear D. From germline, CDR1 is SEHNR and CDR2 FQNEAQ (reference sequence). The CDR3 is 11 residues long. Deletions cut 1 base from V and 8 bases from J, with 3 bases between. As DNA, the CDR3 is TGTGCCAGCAGCTTAGGGGATGAGCAGTTCTTC. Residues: CASSLGDEQFF.

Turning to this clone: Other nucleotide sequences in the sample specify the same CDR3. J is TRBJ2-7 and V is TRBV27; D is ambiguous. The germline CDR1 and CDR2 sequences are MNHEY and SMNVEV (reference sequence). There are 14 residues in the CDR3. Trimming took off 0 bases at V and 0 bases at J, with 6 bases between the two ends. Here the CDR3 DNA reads TGTGCCAGCAGTTTATCTAGGATCTCCTACGAGCAGTACTTC. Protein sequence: CASSLSRISYEQYF.

CDR3 nucleotides: TGTGCCTGGACCGCGCGGCTGGAGACCCAGTACTTC. Its translation is CAWTARLETQYF. This chain connects TRBV30 to TRBJ2-5, with D uncertain. The CDR3 runs to 12 residues. CDR1 is GTSNPN and CDR2 is SVGIG in the germline V gene (reference sequence). V gave up 4 bases and J gave up 5 bases, with 11 bases separating them.

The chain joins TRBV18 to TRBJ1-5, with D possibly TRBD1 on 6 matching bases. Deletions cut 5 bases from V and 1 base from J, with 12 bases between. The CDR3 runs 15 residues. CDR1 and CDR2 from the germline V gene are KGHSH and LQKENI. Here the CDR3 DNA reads TGTGCCAGCTCATTTGGACAGCCGAGCAATCAGCCCCAGCATTTT. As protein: CASSFGQPSNQPQHF.

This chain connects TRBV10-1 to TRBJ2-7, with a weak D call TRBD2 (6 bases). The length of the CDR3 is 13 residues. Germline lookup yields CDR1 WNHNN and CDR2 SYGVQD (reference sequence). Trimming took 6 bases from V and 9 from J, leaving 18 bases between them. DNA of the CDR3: TGCGCCAGCAGCCCTTCGGCGGGACTCGGGCAGTACTTC. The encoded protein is CASSPSAGLGQYF.

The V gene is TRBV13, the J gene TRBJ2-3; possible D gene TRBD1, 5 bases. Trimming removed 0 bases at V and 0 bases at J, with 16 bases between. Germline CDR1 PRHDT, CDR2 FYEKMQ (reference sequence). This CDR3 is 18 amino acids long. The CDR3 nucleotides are TGTGCCAGCAGCTTAGGCCTGACAGACTGGATTAGCACAGATACGCAGTATTTT. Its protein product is CASSLGLTDWISTDTQYF.

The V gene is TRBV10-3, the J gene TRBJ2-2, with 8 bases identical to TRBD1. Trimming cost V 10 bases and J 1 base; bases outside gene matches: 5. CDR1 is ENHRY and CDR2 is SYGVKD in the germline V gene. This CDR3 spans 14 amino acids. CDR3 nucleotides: TGTGCCACGACCGGGACAGGGAACACCGGGGAGCTGTTTTTT. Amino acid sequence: CATTGTGNTGELFF.

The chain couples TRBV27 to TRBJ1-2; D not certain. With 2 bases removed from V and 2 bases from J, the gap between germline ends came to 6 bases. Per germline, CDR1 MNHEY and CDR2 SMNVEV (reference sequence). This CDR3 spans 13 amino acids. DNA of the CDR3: TGTGCCAGCAGTTTACGGGTGAACTATGGCTACACCTTC. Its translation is CASSLRVNYGYTF.